This TCR beta chain derives from a study of cytomegalovirus exposure and HLA in healthy donors. General study points: Earlier analysis found most TCR beta V segments productive about 90% or about 30% of the time. The study flagged roughly 150 TCR beta chains as cytomegalovirus-associated.

This CDR3 has 17 residues. CDR1 and CDR2 (germline): SEHNR, FQNEAQ (reference sequence). The V gene lost 1 base and the J gene lost 3 bases, with 16 bases spanning the gap. The PCR contained 60 Vbeta and 13 Jbeta primers. Clones were read by immunoSEQ multiplex PCR, and TCRdb kept only the in-frame ones, dropping some. The repertoire holds about 180,000 clones, with 65% to 80% as singletons. About this clone itself: Its target is unknown.

The sample was PBMCs. The rearrangement links TRBV7-9 to TRBJ2-1; D remains ambiguous. This sequence originates from a woman in her 50s in good health and CMV-seropositive. DNA for the CDR3: TGTGCCAGCAGCTTAGGTTCCGAGAGAGTAATCTACAATGAGCAGTTCTTC. As protein: CASSLGSERVIYNEQFF.